This T cell receptor beta chain was found in a study of blood T cell repertoires in COVID-19. TCRdb's table, derived via immunoSEQ multiplex PCR, lists solely in-frame clones and lacks some. There are some 290,000 clones in the sample; roughly 87% occur only once, and roughly 2% lies in the top ten. Source material: peripheral blood. This receptor was taken from a woman in her forties or fifties who had recovered from COVID-19.

CDR3 DNA: TGTGCCATCAGTGAAGGACTAGCGGGGCCCGCGTATACGCAGTATTTT. Its translation: CAISEGLAGPAYTQYF. V gene TRBV10-3 combines with J gene TRBJ2-3; 12 nucleotides line up with TRBD2. The V and J ends lost 3 bases and 7 bases, in that order; junction bases with no gene match: 8. This CDR3 contains 16 residues. The germline gives CDR1 ENHRY, CDR2 SYGVKD.